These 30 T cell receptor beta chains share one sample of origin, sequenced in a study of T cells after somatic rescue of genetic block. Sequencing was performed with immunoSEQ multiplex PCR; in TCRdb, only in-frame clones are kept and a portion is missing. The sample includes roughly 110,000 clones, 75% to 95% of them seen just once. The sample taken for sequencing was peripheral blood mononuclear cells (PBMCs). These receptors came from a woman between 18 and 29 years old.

This CDR3 is CASRLDPDGTEAFF. The CDR3 DNA sequence: TGTGCCAGCAGGCTAGACCCCGACGGCACTGAAGCTTTCTTT. The rearrangement uses TRBV6-5 and TRBJ1-1; D is unclear. Trimming shortened V by 6 bases and J by 4 bases, and 15 bases separated the two germline ends. Germline V gene lookup returns CDR1 MNHEY and CDR2 SVGAGI. The CDR3 length is 14 residues.

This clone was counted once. The CDR3 loop reads CASSLERGAGYGYTF. The CDR3 DNA sequence: TGTGCCAGCAGCTTAGAGAGGGGGGCGGGCTATGGCTACACCTTC. This chain links TRBV7-8 with TRBJ1-2; the D gene is possibly TRBD1 (6 bases). The CDR3 is made up of 15 amino acids. CDR1 SGHVS and CDR2 FQNEAQ come from the germline V gene. V lost 1 base, J lost 4 bases, and 13 bases lay in between.

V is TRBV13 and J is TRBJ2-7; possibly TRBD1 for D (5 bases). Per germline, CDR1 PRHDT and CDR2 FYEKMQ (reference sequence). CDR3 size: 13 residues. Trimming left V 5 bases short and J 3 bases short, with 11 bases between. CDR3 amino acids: CASSLRQNYEQYF. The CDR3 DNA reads TGTGCCAGCAGCCTCCGACAGAACTACGAGCAGTACTTC.

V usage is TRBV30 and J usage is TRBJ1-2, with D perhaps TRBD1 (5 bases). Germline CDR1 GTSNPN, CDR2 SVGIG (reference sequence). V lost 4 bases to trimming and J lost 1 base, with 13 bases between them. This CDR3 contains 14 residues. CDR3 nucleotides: TGTGCCTGGACGCAGGGCCGGAGTAACTATGGCTACACCTTC. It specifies CAWTQGRSNYGYTF.

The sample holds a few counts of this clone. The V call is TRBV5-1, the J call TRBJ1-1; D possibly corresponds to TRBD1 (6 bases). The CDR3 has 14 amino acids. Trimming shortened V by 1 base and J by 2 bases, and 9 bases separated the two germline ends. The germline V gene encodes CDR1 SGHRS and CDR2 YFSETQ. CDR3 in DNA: TGCGCCAGCAGCTTGCGAGGGGGTAACACTGAAGCTTTCTTT. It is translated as CASSLRGGNTEAFF.

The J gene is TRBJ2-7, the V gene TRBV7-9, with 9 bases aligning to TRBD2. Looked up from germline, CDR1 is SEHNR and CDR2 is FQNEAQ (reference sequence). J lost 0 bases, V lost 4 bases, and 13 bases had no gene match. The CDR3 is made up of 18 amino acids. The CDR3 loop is CASSSTRSGGVSSYEQYF. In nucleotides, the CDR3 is TGTGCCAGCAGCTCCACCCGTAGCGGGGGTGTAAGCTCCTACGAGCAGTACTTC. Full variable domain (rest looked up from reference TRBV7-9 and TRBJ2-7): DTGVSQNPRHKITKRGQNVTFRCDPISEHNRLYWYRQTLGQGPEFLTYFQNEAQLEKSRLLSDRFSAERPKGSFSTLEIQRTEQGDSAMYLCASSSTRSGGVSSYEQYFGPGTRLTVT.

The CDR3 region is CASCPGQAVSGANVLTF. CDR3 DNA: TGTGCCAGCTGTCCGGGACAGGCGGTCTCTGGGGCCAACGTCCTGACTTTC. The V call is TRBV27, the J call TRBJ2-6, with 8 bases matching TRBD1. CDR1 and CDR2 (germline): MNHEY, SMNVEV (reference sequence). The V and J ends lost 8 bases and 0 bases, in that order; junction bases with no gene match: 9. The CDR3 extends over 17 amino acids.

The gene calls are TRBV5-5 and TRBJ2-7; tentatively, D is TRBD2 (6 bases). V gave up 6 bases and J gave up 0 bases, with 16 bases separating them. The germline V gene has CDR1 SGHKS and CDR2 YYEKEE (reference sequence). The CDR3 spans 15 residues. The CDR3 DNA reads TGTGCCAGCAACGAGGAGGGCCCGAGCTCCTACGAGCAGTACTTC. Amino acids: CASNEEGPSSYEQYF.

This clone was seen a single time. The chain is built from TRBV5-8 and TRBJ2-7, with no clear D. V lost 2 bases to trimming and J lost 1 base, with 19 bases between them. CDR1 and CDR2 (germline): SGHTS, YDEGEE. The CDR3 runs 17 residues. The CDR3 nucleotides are TGTGCCAGCAGCTTATTAGTAGGAACAGATCTTTCCTACGAGCAGTACTTC. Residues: CASSLLVGTDLSYEQYF.

The CDR3 spells CASSLGQGRKTQYF. CDR3 sequence (DNA): TGTGCCAGCAGCTTGGGACAGGGCAGGAAGACCCAGTACTTC. The V and J genes are TRBV5-8 and TRBJ2-5; 7 nucleotides agree with TRBD1. The CDR3 consists of 14 residues. Trimming cost V 0 bases and J 6 bases; bases outside gene matches: 5. Germline V CDR1 and CDR2: SGHTS, YDEGEE. Supplemented by reference TRBV5-8 and TRBJ2-5, the full variable domain reads EAGVTQSPTHLIKTRGQQATLRCSPISGHTSVYWYQQALGLGLQFLLWYDEGEERNRGNFPPRFSGRQFPNYSSELNVNALELEDSALYLCASSLGQGRKTQYFGPGTRLLVL.

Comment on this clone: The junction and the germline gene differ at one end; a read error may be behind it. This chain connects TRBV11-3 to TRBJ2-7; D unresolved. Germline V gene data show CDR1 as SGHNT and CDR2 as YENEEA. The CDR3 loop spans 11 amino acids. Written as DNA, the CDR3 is TGTGCCAGCAGGTTAGCCTACGAGCAGTACTTC. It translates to CASRLAYEQYF. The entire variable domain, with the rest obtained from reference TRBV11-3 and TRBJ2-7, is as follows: EAGVVQSPRYKIIEKKQPVAFWCNPISGHNTLYWYLQNLGQGPELLIRYENEEAVDDSQLPKDRFSAERLKGVDSTLKIQPAELGDSAVYLCASRLAYEQYFGPGTRLTVT.

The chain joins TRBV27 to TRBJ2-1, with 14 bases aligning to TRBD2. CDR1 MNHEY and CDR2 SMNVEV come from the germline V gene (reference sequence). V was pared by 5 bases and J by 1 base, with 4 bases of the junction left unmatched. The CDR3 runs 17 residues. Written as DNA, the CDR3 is TGTGCCAGCAGTCCCGGGACTAGCGGGGGATCCTACAATGAGCAGTTCTTC. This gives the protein CASSPGTSGGSYNEQFF.

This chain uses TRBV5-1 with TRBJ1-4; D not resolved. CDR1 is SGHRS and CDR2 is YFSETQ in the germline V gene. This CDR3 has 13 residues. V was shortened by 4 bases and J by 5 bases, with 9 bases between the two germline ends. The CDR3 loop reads CASSRTENEKLFF. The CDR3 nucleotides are TGCGCCAGCAGCCGGACCGAGAATGAAAAACTGTTTTTT.

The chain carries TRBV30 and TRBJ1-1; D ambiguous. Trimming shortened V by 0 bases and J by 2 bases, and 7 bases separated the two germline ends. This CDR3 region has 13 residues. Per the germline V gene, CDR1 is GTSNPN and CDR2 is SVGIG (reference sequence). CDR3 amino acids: CAWSVRGNTEAFF. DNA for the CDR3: TGTGCCTGGAGTGTACGGGGTAACACTGAAGCTTTCTTT.

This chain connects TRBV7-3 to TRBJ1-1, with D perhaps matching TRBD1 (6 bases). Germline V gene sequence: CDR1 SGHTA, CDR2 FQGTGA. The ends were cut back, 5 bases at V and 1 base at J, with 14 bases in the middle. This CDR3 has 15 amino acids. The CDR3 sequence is CASSPRGGQNTEAFF. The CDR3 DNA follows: TGTGCCAGCAGCCCACGAGGGGGACAGAACACTGAAGCTTTCTTT. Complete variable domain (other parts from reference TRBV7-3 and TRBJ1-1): GAGVSQTPSNKVTEKGKYVELRCDPISGHTALYWYRQSLGQGPEFLIYFQGTGAADDSGLPNDRFFAVRPEGSVSTLKIQRTERGDSAVYLCASSPRGGQNTEAFFGQGTRLTVV.

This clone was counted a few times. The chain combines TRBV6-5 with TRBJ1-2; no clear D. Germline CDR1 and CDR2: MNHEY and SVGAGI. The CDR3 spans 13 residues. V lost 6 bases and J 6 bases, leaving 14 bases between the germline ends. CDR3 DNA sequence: TGTGCCAGCAGCAACGGACGGCGCCATGGCTACACCTTC. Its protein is CASSNGRRHGYTF.

The CDR3 sequence: CASSPRTARYEQYF. As DNA, the CDR3 is TGCGCCAGCAGCCCACGGACAGCCCGCTACGAGCAGTACTTC. The chain joins TRBV5-1 to TRBJ2-7; weak D call: TRBD1 (6 bases). Germline assignment: CDR1 SGHRS and CDR2 YFSETQ. This CDR3 spans 14 amino acids. V was cut by 4 bases and J by 3 bases, with 14 bases left in between.

CDR3 sequence reads: CASSRTGSHGYTF. CDR3 DNA: TGTGCCAGCTCACGAACAGGGTCTCATGGCTACACCTTC. This chain connects TRBV18 to TRBJ1-2; TRBD1 might be the D (6 bases). The V and J ends lost 4 bases and 6 bases respectively, with 12 bases between them. The CDR3 runs to 13 residues. From germline, CDR1 is KGHSH and CDR2 LQKENI.

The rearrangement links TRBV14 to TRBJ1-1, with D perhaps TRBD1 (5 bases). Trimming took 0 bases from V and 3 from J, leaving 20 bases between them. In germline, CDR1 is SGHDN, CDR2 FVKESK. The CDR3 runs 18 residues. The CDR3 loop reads CASSQDEGWYRLYTEAFF. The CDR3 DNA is TGTGCCAGCAGCCAAGATGAAGGGTGGTACAGGCTATACACTGAAGCTTTCTTT.

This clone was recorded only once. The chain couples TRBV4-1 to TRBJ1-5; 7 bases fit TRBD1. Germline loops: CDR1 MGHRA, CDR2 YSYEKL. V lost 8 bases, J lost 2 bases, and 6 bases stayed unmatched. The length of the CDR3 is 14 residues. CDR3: CASDSGQGNQPQHF. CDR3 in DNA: TGCGCCAGCGACTCCGGACAGGGCAATCAGCCCCAGCATTTT.

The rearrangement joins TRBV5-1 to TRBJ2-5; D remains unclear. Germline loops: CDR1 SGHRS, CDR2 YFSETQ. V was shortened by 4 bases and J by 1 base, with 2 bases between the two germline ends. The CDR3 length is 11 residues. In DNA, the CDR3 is TGCGCCAGCAGCATCCAAGAGACCCAGTACTTC. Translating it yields CASSIQETQYF.

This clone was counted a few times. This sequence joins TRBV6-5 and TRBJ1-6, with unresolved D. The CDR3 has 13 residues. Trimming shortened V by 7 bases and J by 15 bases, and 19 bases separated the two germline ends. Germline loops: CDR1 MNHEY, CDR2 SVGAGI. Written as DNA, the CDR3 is TGTGCCAGCAAACCGGGGATCTATTCGGACCTCCACTTT. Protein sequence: CASKPGIYSDLHF.

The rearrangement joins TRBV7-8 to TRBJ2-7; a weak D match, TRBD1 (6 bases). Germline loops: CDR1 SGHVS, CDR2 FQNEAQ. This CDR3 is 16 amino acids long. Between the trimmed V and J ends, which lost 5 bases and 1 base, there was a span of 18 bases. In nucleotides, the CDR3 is TGTGCCAGCAGCCCTAGGGAGTATGGGACATCCTACGAGCAGTACTTC. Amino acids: CASSPREYGTSYEQYF. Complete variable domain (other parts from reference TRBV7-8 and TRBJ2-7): GAGVSQSPRYKVAKRGQDVALRCDPISGHVSLFWYQQALGQGPEFLTYFQNEAQLDKSGLPSDRFFAERPEGSVSTLKIQRTQQEDSAVYLCASSPREYGTSYEQYFGPGTRLTVT.

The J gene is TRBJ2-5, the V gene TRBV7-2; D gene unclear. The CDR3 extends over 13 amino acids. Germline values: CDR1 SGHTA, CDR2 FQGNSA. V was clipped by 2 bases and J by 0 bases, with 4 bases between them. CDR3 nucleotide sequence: TGTGCCAGCAGCTTAACGTACCAAGAGACCCAGTACTTC. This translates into CASSLTYQETQYF.

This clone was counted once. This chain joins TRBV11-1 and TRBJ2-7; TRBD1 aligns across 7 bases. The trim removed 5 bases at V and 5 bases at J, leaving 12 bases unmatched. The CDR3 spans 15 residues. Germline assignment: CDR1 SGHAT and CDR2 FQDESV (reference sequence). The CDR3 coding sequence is TGTGCCAGCAGCCCCCTCTGGGACAGTTCCCACGAGCAGTACTTC. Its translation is CASSPLWDSSHEQYF.

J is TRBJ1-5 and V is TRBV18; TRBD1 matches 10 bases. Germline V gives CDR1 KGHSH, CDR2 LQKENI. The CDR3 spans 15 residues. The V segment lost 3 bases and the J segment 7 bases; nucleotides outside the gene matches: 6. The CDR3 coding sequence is TGTGCCAGCTCACCGCCGGGACAGGGGATCCAGCCCCAGCATTTT. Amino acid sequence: CASSPPGQGIQPQHF. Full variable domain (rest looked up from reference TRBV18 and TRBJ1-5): NAGVMQNPRHLVRRRGQEARLRCSPMKGHSHVYWYRQLPEEGLKFMVYLQKENIIDESGMPKERFSAEFPKEGPSILRIQQVVRGDSAAYFCASSPPGQGIQPQHFGDGTRLSIL.

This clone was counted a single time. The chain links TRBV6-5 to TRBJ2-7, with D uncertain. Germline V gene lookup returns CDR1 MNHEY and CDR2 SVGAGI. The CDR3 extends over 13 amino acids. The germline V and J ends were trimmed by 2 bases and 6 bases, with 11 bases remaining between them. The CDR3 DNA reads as TGTGCCAGCAGTTACACTTTCGCTGGCGAGCAGTACTTC. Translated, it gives CASSYTFAGEQYF.

The CDR3 sequence: CASSQDRTSSFTDTQYF. CDR3 bases: TGCGCCAGCAGCCAAGATCGAACTAGCTCCTTCACAGATACGCAGTATTTT. The chain uses TRBV4-1 and TRBJ2-3; D possibly corresponds to TRBD2 (6 bases). Germline loops: CDR1 MGHRA, CDR2 YSYEKL. This CDR3 contains 17 residues. Trimming left V 0 bases short and J 2 bases short, with 15 bases between.

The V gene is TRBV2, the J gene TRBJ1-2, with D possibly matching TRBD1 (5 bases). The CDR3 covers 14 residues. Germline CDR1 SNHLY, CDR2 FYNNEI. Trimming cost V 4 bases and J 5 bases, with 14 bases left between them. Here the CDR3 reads CASSVPGAGYGYTF. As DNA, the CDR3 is TGTGCCAGCAGTGTCCCCGGGGCGGGATATGGCTACACCTTC. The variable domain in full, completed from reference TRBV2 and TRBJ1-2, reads EPEVTQTPSHQVTQMGQEVILRCVPISNHLYFYWYRQILGQKVEFLVSFYNNEISEKSEIFDDQFSVERPDGSNFTLKIRSTKLEDSAMYFCASSVPGAGYGYTFGSGTRLTVV.

The CDR3 sequence: CASGFEGWYGNTIYF. CDR3 nucleotides: TGTGCTAGTGGTTTTGAGGGGTGGTACGGAAACACCATATATTTT. This rearrangement joins TRBV12-5 to TRBJ1-3; the D gene is possibly TRBD1 (5 bases). Germline V gene data show CDR1 as LGHNT and CDR2 as FRNRAP. The CDR3 extends over 15 amino acids. V lost 3 bases to trimming and J lost 4 bases, with 13 bases between them.